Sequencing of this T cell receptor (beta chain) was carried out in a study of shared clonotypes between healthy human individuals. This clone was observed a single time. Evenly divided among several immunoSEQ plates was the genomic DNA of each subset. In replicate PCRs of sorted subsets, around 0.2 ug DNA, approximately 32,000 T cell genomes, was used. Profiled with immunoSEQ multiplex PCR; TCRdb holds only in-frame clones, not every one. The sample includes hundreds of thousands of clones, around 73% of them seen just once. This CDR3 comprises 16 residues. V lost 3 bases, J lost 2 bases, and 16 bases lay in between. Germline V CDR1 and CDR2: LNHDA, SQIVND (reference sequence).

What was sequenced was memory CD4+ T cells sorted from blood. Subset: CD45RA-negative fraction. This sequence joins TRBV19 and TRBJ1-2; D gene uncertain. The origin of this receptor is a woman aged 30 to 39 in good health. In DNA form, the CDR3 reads TGTGCCAGTAGTATTATCCAGGTTGGACGGAACTATGGCTACACCTTC. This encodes CASSIIQVGRNYGYTF.